The 22 T cell receptor beta chains reported below all come from one sample, sequenced in a study of T-cell reconstitution after alpha-beta-depleted transplantation in children. Molecular barcoding with unique molecular identifiers was used for the TCRbeta library. Using its own MiXCR run on the PCR reads, TCRdb lists one record per CDR3 protein. The data show about 250,000 distinct CDR3 sequences, around 25% seen once. The source was PBMCs, mostly from graft donor cells, collected 360 days after TCRalphabeta/CD19-depleted stem cell transplant. Receptors were obtained from a female patient younger than 10 who had a stem cell transplant for congenital amegakaryocytic thrombocytopenia, so the T cells may come from the graft donor.

The genes are TRBV9 and TRBJ2-3; D is perhaps TRBD2 (7 bases). Germline values: CDR1 SGDLS, CDR2 YYNGEE. CDR3 length equals 16 residues. V dropped 0 bases and J dropped 2 bases, with 13 bases sitting between them. This chain's CDR3 is CASSVGGGATTDTQYF. The CDR3, as DNA: TGTGCCAGCAGCGTAGGTGGGGGGGCTACCACAGATACGCAGTATTTT.

This clonotype has a count of ten or more. The genes are TRBV4-1 and TRBJ2-7; TRBD1 aligns across 10 bases. This CDR3 has 14 amino acids. Per the germline V gene, CDR1 is MGHRA and CDR2 is YSYEKL. The V gene end was trimmed by 4 bases and the J gene end by 3 bases; junction bases not matched to a gene: 3. CDR3 region: CASSPRTGGYEQYF. DNA of the CDR3: TGCGCCAGCAGCCCTCGGACAGGGGGCTACGAGCAGTACTTC.

The genes are TRBV12-3 or TRBV12-4 and TRBJ1-1; D unclear. V was clipped by 1 base and J by 1 base, with 7 bases between them. The CDR3 length is 14 residues. The CDR3: CASSLGLWNTEAFF. Written as DNA, the CDR3 is TGTGCCAGCAGTTTAGGACTGTGGAACACTGAAGCTTTCTTT.

The chain has TRBV4-1 and TRBJ1-4; D is undetermined. CDR3 length equals 15 residues. V lost 3 bases and J 0 bases, leaving 8 bases between the germline ends. CDR1 MGHRA and CDR2 YSYEKL come from the germline V gene. The CDR3 DNA is TGCGCCAGCAGCCAGGCTATCGCAACTAATGAAAAACTGTTTTTT. Translated, it gives CASSQAIATNEKLFF.

This clonotype was recorded a few times. This chain links TRBV12-3 or TRBV12-4 with TRBJ2-7; no reliable D call. The CDR3 contains 12 residues. Trimming took off 3 bases at V and 9 bases at J, with 12 bases between the two ends. This CDR3 is CASSFGSFGQYF. The CDR3 DNA sequence: TGTGCCAGCAGTTTCGGTAGCTTTGGGCAGTACTTC.

A single count supports this clonotype. The rearrangement links TRBV7-9 to TRBJ2-2; TRBD2 agrees at 11 bases. Germline V CDR1 and CDR2: SEHNR, FQNEAQ (reference sequence). CDR3 length: 15 residues. The trim removed 5 bases at V and 8 bases at J, leaving 7 bases unmatched. CDR3 amino acids: CASSKLAGDLGELFF. CDR3 nucleotide sequence: TGTGCCAGCAGCAAACTAGCGGGAGACTTGGGGGAGCTGTTTTTT.

V gene TRBV5-1 combines with J gene TRBJ2-3, with 8 nucleotides matching TRBD1. The CDR3 is made up of 15 amino acids. Trimming at V came to 1 base and at J to 4 bases, leaving 5 bases not matched to a gene. Germline V gives CDR1 SGHRS, CDR2 YFSETQ. DNA for the CDR3: TGCGCCAGCAGCTTGCAGGACAGGGCCCCAGATACGCAGTATTTT. This codes for CASSLQDRAPDTQYF.

This clonotype occurred once. Just one base apart from a much larger clone, this may be a read error. The rearrangement joins TRBV6-1 to TRBJ2-4; 8 bases match TRBD1. The CDR3 extends over 14 amino acids. Germline CDR1 is MNHNS and CDR2 is SASEGT. V shed 4 bases, J shed 10 bases, and the junction held 9 bases outside the gene matches. The CDR3 loop reads CASSAVDRGKIQYF. The CDR3 DNA follows: TGTGCCAGCAGTGCCGTTGACAGGGGAAAAATTCAGTACTTC.

This chain joins TRBV4-2 and TRBJ2-7; possible D gene TRBD1, 5 bases. This CDR3 has 13 residues. Per germline, CDR1 LGHNA and CDR2 YNFKEQ. Trimming took 1 base from V and 3 from J, leaving 7 bases between them. The CDR3 here is CASSQVQGYEQYF. Written as DNA, the CDR3 is TGTGCCAGCAGCCAAGTTCAGGGCTACGAGCAGTACTTC.

This clonotype was counted ten times or more. The chain joins TRBV4-3 to TRBJ2-1; weak D call: TRBD2 (5 bases). From germline, CDR1 is LGHNA and CDR2 YSLEER. Trimming stripped 0 bases from V and 0 bases from J, with 15 bases between. The CDR3 totals 18 residues. The CDR3 DNA sequence: TGCGCCAGCAGCCAAGATGCAGTCAGCGGTTACTCCTACAATGAGCAGTTCTTC. Its translation is CASSQDAVSGYSYNEQFF.

This clonotype was seen only a few times. The V call is TRBV5-1, the J call TRBJ2-5; D unclear. The CDR3 consists of 14 residues. With 2 bases removed from V and 4 bases from J, the gap between germline ends came to 12 bases. Per the germline V gene, CDR1 is SGHRS and CDR2 is YFSETQ. The CDR3 DNA reads as TGCGCCAGCAGCTTTCTGGTCAGCTCAGAGACCCAGTACTTC. It specifies CASSFLVSSETQYF.

This chain uses TRBV3-1 with TRBJ2-7; no clear D gene. The germline V and J ends were trimmed by 4 bases and 5 bases, with 15 bases remaining between them. This CDR3 spans 14 amino acids. CDR1 is LGHDT, CDR2 YNNKEL, per germline (reference sequence). The CDR3 DNA follows: TGTGCCAGCAGCCCCAAAATGGGGTTCCACGAGCAGTACTTC. The encoded protein is CASSPKMGFHEQYF.

The J gene is TRBJ2-1, the V gene TRBV13, with a tentative D call TRBD2 (5 bases). This CDR3 is built from 15 residues. Germline V gene lookup returns CDR1 PRHDT and CDR2 FYEKMQ (reference sequence). V lost 1 base and J 8 bases, leaving 15 bases between the germline ends. CDR3 in amino acids: CASSLAGSVSDEQFF. The CDR3 region has the DNA TGTGCCAGCAGCTTAGCGGGATCGGTATCGGATGAGCAGTTCTTC.

Here the CDR3 reads CASGGVWTDTQYF. The CDR3 nucleotides are TGTGCCAGCGGCGGGGTTTGGACAGATACGCAGTATTTT. This chain links TRBV2 with TRBJ2-3; D may be TRBD2 (6 bases). Trimming took 8 bases from V and 3 from J, leaving 12 bases between them. Germline CDR1 and CDR2: SNHLY and FYNNEI. The CDR3 sequence is 13 residues long.

The chain joins TRBV4-1 to TRBJ2-1; D might be TRBD2 (5 bases). The CDR3 spans 14 residues. V lost 4 bases, J lost 10 bases, and 17 bases lay in between. Germline CDR1 is MGHRA and CDR2 is YSYEKL. The CDR3 protein is CASSRQEAVFEQFF. Here the CDR3 DNA reads TGCGCCAGCAGCCGGCAGGAGGCCGTGTTCGAGCAGTTCTTC.

This clonotype was seen a handful of times. The chain uses TRBV7-2 and TRBJ2-3; 11 bases match TRBD2. Germline CDR1 SGHTA, CDR2 FQGNSA. This CDR3 has 16 amino acids. V trimming: 3 bases; J trimming: 4 bases; junction bases outside the gene matches: 6. The DNA for the CDR3 is TGTGCCAGCAGCTTCCGGACTAGCGGGCGGGCAGATACGCAGTATTTT. This encodes CASSFRTSGRADTQYF.

There are many counts of this clonotype. J is TRBJ2-3 and V is TRBV10-1; weak D call: TRBD2 (6 bases). V lost 3 bases and J 8 bases, leaving 12 bases between the germline ends. This CDR3 spans 13 amino acids. Germline loops: CDR1 WNHNN, CDR2 SYGVQD (reference sequence). CDR3 sequence: CASSDLGRGTQYF. The CDR3 bases are TGCGCCAGCAGTGATTTGGGGCGGGGTACGCAGTATTTT.

The sample holds a few counts of this clonotype. In DNA form, the CDR3 reads TGCAGTCCCGGGACTAGCGGGGGGGAGCTACAAGAGACCCAGTACTTC. This encodes CSPGTSGGELQETQYF. V and J are TRBV20-1 and TRBJ2-5, with 16 bases lining up with TRBD2. The V gene's germline CDR1 is DFQATT and CDR2 SNEGSKA (reference sequence). V shed 8 bases and J 2 bases; nucleotides not matched to a gene: 8. The CDR3 spans 16 residues.

This clonotype has only a few counts. The rearrangement joins TRBV4-1 to TRBJ1-1; unclear D gene. The germline V gene encodes CDR1 MGHRA and CDR2 YSYEKL. The germline V and J ends were trimmed by 0 bases and 8 bases, with 10 bases remaining between them. CDR3 length: 13 residues. The CDR3 reads CASSQDFLGEAFF. DNA of the CDR3: TGCGCCAGCAGCCAAGATTTCCTTGGGGAAGCTTTCTTT.

This clonotype was recorded at least ten times. The chain carries TRBV12-3 or TRBV12-4 and TRBJ2-1; D is perhaps TRBD2 (6 bases). V was clipped by 2 bases and J by 10 bases, with 9 bases between them. The CDR3 has 12 amino acids. For the CDR3, the DNA is TGTGCCAGCAGTTTAAGGGCGGGGGAGCAGTTCTTC. This codes for CASSLRAGEQFF.

This clonotype was counted between two and nine times. This sequence joins TRBV4-1 and TRBJ1-2, with a weak D call TRBD1 (5 bases). V shed 1 base and J shed 4 bases, with 10 bases lying between them. The CDR3 extends over 14 amino acids. CDR1 MGHRA and CDR2 YSYEKL come from the germline V gene. CDR3 sequence reads: CASSQVQGGYGYTF. The CDR3 DNA is TGCGCCAGCAGCCAAGTTCAGGGCGGCTATGGCTACACCTTC.

This clonotype was counted between two and nine times. This chain joins TRBV5-6 and TRBJ1-1; D unclear. Germline V gene data show CDR1 as SGHDT and CDR2 as YYEEEE. The CDR3 loop spans 14 amino acids. V lost 2 bases to trimming and J lost 5 bases, with 13 bases between them. CDR3 residues: CASSLPTRGTEAFF. The CDR3 DNA reads TGTGCCAGCAGCTTACCTACCCGAGGAACTGAAGCTTTCTTT.